Sequencing of this TCR beta chain was carried out in a study of T cell responses to AZD1222 COVID-19 vaccine. Trimming took 5 bases from V and 14 from J, leaving 13 bases between them. The CDR3 is 11 amino acids. Study conclusions and caveats: The donor group comprised mostly white British people and more females; the analysis possibly underestimated clonal diversity. With two AZD1222 doses given, Spike-specific TCR breadth and depth both rose.

Points on this clone: Its antigen is not identified.

Produced via immunoSEQ multiplex PCR; TCRdb's table is partial and in-frame only. The table includes some 150,000 clones, less than 95% detected once. Material: peripheral blood, obtained on day 0 of AZD1222 vaccination. The origin of this receptor is an adult in good health. J is TRBJ2-1 and V is TRBV12-3 or TRBV12-4; D may be TRBD1 or TRBD2 (5 bases each). CDR3 amino acids: CASSGTGPEFF. The CDR3 DNA follows: TGTGCCAGCAGTGGGACCGGGCCGGAGTTCTTC.